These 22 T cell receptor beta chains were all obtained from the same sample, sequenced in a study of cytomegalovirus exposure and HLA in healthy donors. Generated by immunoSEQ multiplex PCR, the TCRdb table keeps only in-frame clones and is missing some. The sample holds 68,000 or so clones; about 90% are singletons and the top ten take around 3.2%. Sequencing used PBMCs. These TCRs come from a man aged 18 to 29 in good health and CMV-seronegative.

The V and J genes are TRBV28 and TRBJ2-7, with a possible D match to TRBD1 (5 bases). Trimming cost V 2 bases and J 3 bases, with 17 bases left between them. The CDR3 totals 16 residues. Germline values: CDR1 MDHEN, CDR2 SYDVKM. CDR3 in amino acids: CASSLISGAGVYEQYF. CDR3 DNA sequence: TGTGCCAGCAGTTTAATTTCTGGGGCAGGCGTCTACGAGCAGTACTTC.

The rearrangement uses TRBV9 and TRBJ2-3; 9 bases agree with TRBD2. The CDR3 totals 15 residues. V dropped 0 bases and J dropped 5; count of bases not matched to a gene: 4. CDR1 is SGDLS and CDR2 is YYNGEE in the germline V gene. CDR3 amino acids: CASSVVAGAEDTQYF. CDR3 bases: TGTGCCAGCAGCGTAGTAGCGGGAGCCGAAGATACGCAGTATTTT.

The CDR3 DNA reads as TGTGCCAGCAGCTTAGGTCAGGGTGTAAATGAAAAACTGTTTTTT. Translation gives CASSLGQGVNEKLFF. The chain links TRBV5-5 to TRBJ1-4; possible D gene TRBD1, 5 bases. This CDR3 region has 15 residues. Trimming took off 2 bases at V and 5 bases at J, with 13 bases between the two ends. CDR1 and CDR2 (germline): SGHKS, YYEKEE (reference sequence).

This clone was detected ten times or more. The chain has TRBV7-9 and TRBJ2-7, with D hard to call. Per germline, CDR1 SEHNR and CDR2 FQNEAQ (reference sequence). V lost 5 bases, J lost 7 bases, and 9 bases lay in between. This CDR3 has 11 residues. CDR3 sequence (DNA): TGTGCCAGCAGCGAGTTGAGGGAGCAGTACTTC. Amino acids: CASSELREQYF.

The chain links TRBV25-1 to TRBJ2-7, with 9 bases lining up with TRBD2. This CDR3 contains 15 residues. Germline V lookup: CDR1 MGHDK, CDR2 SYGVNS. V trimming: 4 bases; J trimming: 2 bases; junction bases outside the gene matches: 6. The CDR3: CASSGGTSFAYEQYF. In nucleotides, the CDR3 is TGTGCCAGCAGTGGCGGGACTAGCTTTGCCTACGAGCAGTACTTC.

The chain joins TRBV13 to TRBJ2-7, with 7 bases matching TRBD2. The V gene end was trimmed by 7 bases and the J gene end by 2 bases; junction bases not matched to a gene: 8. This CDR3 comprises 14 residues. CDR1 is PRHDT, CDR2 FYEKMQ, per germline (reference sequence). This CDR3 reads CASIKPGLTYEQYF. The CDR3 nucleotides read TGTGCCAGCATCAAACCGGGACTAACCTACGAGCAGTACTTC.

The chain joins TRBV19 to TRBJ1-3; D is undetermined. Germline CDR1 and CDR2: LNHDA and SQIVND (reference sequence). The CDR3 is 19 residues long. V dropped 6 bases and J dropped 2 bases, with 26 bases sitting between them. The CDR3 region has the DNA TGTGCCAGTAGCCTACGCGGCCCATCCAGAGTATTGGCTGGAAACACCATATATTTT. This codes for CASSLRGPSRVLAGNTIYF. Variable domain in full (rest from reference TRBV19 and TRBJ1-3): DGGITQSPKYLFRKEGQNVTLSCEQNLNHDAMYWYRQDPGQGLRLIYYSQIVNDFQKGDIAEGYSVSREKKESFPLTVTSAQKNPTAFYLCASSLRGPSRVLAGNTIYFGEGSWLTVV.

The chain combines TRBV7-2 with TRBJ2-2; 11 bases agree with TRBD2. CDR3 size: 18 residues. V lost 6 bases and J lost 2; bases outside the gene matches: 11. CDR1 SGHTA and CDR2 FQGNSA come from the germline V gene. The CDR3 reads CASRIASSGRANTGELFF. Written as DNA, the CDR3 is TGTGCCAGCAGAATAGCTAGTAGCGGGAGGGCCAACACCGGGGAGCTGTTTTTT.

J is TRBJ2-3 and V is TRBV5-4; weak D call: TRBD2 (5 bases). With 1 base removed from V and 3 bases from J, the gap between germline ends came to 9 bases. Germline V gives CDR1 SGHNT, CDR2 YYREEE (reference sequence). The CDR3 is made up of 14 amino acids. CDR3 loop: CASSLRGETDTQYF. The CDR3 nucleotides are TGTGCCAGCAGCTTGCGGGGTGAGACAGATACGCAGTATTTT. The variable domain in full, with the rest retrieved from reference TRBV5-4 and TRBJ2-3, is ETGVTQSPTHLIKTRGQQVTLRCSSQSGHNTVSWYQQALGQGPQFIFQYYREEENGRGNFPPRFSGLQFPNYSSELNVNALELDDSALYLCASSLRGETDTQYFGPGTRLTVL.

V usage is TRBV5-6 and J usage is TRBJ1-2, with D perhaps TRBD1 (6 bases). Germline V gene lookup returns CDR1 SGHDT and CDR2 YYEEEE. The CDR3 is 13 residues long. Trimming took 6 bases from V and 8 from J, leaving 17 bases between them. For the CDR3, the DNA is TGTGCCAGCATCTTACTCAGGGGACACGGCTACACCTTC. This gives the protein CASILLRGHGYTF.

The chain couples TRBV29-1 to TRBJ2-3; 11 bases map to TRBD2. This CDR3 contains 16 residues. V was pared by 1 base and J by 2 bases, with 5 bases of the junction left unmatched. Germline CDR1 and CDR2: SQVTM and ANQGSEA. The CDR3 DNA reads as TGCAGCGTTGAAGGGGGACTAGCGGAGATCACAGATACGCAGTATTTT. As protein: CSVEGGLAEITDTQYF.

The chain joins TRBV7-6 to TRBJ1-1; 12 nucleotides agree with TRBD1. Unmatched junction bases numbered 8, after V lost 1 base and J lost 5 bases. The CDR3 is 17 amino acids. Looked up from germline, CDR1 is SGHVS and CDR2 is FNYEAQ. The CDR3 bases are TGTGCCAGCAGCTTAGGTCCGGGGACAGGGGGCTCGACTGAAGCTTTCTTT. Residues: CASSLGPGTGGSTEAFF.

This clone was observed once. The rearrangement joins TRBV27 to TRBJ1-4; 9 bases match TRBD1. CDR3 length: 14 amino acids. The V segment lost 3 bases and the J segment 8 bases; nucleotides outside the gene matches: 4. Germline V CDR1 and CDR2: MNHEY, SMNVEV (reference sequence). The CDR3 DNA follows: TGTGCCAGCAGTTTGAGGACAGGGGAGGAAAAACTGTTTTTT. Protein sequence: CASSLRTGEEKLFF.

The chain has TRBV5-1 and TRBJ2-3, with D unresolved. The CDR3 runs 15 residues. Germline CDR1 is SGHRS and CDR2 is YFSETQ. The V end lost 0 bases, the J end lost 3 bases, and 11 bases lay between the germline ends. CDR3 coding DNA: TGCGCCAGCAGCTTGGTGGTAGTAGAAACAGATACGCAGTATTTT. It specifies CASSLVVVETDTQYF.

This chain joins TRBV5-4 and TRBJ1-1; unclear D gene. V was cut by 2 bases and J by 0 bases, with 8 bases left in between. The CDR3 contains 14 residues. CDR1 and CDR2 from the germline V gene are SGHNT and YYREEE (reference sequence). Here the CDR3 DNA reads TGTGCCAGCAGCTTAATTCCCGTGAACACTGAAGCTTTCTTT. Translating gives CASSLIPVNTEAFF.

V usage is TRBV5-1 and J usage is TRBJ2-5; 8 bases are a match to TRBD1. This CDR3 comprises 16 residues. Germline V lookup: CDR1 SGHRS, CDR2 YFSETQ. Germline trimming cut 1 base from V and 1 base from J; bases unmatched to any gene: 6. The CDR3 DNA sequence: TGCGCCAGCAGCTTGTTTGGGACAGGAGGCCAAGAGACCCAGTACTTC. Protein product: CASSLFGTGGQETQYF.

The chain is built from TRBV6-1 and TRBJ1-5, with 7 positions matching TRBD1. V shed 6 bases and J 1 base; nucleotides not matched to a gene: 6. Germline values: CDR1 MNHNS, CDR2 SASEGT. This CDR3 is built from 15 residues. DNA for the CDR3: TGTGCCAGCAGGACCCTGACAGGGAGCAATCAGCCCCAGCATTTT. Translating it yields CASRTLTGSNQPQHF.

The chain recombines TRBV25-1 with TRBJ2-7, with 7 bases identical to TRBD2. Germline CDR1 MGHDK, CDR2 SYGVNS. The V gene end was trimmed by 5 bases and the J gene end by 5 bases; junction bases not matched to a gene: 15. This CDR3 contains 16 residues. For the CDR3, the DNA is TGTGCCAGCAGTACCCGGGGGGTTACAGACAGACACGAGCAGTACTTC. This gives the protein CASSTRGVTDRHEQYF.

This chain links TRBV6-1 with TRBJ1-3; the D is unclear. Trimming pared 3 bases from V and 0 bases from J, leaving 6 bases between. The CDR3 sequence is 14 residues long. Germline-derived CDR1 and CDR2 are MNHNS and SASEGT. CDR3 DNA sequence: TGTGCCAGCAGTGAGCGACACTCTGGAAACACCATATATTTT. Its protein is CASSERHSGNTIYF.

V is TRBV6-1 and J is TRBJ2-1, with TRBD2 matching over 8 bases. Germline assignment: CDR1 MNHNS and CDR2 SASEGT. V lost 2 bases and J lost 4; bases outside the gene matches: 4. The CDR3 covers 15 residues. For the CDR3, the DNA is TGTGCCAGCAGTGAATCCGGGAGGGAGTACAATGAGCAGTTCTTC. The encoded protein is CASSESGREYNEQFF.

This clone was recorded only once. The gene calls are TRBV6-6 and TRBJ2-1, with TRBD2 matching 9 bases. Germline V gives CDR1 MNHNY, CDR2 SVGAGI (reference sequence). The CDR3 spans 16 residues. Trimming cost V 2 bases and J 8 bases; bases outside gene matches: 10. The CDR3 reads CASSYLSAGGGDEQFF. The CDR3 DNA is TGTGCCAGCAGTTACCTCTCCGCGGGAGGGGGGGATGAGCAGTTCTTC.

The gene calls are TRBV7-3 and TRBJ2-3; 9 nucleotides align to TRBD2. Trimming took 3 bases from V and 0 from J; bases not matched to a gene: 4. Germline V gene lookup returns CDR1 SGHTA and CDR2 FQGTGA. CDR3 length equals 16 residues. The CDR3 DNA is TGTGCCAGCAGCTTTATAGCGGGAGCTAGCACAGATACGCAGTATTTT. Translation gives CASSFIAGASTDTQYF.